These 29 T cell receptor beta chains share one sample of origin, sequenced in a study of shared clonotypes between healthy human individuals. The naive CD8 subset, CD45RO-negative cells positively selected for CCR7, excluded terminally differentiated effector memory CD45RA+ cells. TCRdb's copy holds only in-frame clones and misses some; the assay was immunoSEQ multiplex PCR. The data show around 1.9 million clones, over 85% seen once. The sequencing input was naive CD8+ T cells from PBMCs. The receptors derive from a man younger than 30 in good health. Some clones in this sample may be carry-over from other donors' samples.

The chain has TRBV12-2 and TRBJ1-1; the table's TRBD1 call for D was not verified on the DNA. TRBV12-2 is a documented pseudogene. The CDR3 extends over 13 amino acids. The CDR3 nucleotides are TGTGCAAGTCGCCTAACAGGGGGCGAAGAAGCTTTCTTT. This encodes CASRLTGGEEAFF.

This CDR3 is CASSEGWALFF. CDR3 in DNA: TGTGCCAGCAGTGAAGGGTGGGCGCTGTTTTTT. This chain connects TRBV2 to TRBJ2-2; D gene uncertain. Germline V gives CDR1 SNHLY, CDR2 FYNNEI. This CDR3 is 11 amino acids long. The germline V and J ends were trimmed by 1 base and 13 bases, with 7 bases remaining between them.

The CDR3 nucleotides read TGTGCCAGCAGCTTAGAGCAGTACTTC. Encoded protein: CASSLEQYF. The chain carries TRBV7-9 and TRBJ2-7, with no clear D. CDR3 length equals 9 residues. Germline-derived CDR1 and CDR2 are SEHNR and FQNEAQ (reference sequence). The V gene lost 1 base and the J gene lost 8 bases, with 0 bases spanning the gap.

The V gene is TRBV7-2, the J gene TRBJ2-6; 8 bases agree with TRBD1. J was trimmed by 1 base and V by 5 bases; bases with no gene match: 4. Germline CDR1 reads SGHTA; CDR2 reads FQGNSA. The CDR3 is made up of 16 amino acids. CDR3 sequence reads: CASSGRTGSGANVLTF. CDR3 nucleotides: TGTGCCAGCAGCGGACGGACAGGGTCTGGGGCCAACGTCCTGACTTTC.

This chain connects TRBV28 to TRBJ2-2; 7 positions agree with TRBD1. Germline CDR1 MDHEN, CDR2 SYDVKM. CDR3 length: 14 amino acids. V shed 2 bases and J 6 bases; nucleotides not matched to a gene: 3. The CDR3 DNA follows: TGTGCCAGCAGTTTAACAGGGGTGGCCGGGGAGCTGTTTTTT. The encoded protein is CASSLTGVAGELFF.

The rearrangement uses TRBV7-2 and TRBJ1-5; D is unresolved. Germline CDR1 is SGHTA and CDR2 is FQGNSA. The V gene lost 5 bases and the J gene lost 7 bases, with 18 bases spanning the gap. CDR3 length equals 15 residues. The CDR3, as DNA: TGTGCCAGCAGCCTCGGTGGCGCAGGAAAACAGCCCCAGCATTTT. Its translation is CASSLGGAGKQPQHF.

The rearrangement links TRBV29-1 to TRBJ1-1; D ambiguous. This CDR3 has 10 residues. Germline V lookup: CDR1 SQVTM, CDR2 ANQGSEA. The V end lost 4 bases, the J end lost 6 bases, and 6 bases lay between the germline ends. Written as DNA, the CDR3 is TGCAGCGTTGGACGGGCTGAAGCTTTCTTT. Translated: CSVGRAEAFF.

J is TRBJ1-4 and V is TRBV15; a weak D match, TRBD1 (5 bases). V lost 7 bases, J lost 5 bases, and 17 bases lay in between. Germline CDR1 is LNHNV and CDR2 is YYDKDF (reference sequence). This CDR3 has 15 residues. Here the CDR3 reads CATTPRGTDNEKLFF. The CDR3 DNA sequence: TGTGCCACCACCCCCCGTGGGACGGACAATGAAAAACTGTTTTTT.

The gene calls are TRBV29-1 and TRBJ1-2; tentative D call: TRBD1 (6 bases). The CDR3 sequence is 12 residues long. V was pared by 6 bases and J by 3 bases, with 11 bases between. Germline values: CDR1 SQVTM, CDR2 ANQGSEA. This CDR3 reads CSVDRTYYGYTF. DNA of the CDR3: TGCAGCGTCGACAGGACCTACTATGGCTACACCTTC.

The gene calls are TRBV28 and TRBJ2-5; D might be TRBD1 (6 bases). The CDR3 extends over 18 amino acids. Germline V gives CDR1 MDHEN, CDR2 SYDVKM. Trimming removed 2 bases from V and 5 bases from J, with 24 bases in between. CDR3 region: CASSLASSTGWERETQYF. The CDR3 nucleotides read TGTGCCAGCAGTTTAGCTTCCTCAACAGGGTGGGAGAGGGAGACCCAGTACTTC.

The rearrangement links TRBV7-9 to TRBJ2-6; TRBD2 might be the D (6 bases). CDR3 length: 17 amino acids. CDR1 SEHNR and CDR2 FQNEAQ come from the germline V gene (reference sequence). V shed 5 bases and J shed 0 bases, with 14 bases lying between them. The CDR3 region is CASSVYSGSSGANVLTF. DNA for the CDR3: TGTGCCAGCAGCGTATATAGCGGTAGCTCTGGGGCCAACGTCCTGACTTTC.

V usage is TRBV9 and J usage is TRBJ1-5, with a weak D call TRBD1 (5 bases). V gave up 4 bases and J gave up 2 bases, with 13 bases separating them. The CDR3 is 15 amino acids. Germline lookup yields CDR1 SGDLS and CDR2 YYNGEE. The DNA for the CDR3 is TGTGCCAGCAGCCCCACGGCGGGGCGCAATCAGCCCCAGCATTTT. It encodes CASSPTAGRNQPQHF. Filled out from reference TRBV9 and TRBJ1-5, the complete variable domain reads DSGVTQTPKHLITATGQRVTLRCSPRSGDLSVYWYQQSLDQGLQFLIQYYNGEERAKGNILERFSAQQFPDLHSELNLSSLELGDSALYFCASSPTAGRNQPQHFGDGTRLSIL.

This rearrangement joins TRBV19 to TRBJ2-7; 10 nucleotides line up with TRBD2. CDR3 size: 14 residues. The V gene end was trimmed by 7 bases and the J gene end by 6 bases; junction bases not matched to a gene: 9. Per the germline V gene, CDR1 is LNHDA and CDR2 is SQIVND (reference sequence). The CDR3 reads CASNKAGGPLEQYF. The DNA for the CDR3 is TGTGCCAGTAATAAAGCGGGAGGGCCGCTCGAGCAGTACTTC.

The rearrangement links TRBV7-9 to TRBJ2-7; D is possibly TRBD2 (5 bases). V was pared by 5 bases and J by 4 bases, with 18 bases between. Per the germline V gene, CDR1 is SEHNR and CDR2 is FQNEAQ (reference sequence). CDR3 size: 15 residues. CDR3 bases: TGTGCCAGCAGCCTATCACCCACGGGATCGTACGAGCAGTACTTC. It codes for CASSLSPTGSYEQYF.

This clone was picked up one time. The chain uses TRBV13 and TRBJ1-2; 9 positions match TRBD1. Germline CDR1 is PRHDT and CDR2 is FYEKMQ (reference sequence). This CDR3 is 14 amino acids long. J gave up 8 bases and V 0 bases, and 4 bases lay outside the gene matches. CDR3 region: CASSLGRTGVGYTF. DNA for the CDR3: TGTGCCAGCAGCTTAGGCCGGACAGGGGTCGGCTACACCTTC.

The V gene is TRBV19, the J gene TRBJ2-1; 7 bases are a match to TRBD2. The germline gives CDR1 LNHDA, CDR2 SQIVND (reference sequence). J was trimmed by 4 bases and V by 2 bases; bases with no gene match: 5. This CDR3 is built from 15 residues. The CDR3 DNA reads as TGTGCCAGTAGTATAAGAAGCGGGACGTACAATGAGCAGTTCTTC. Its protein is CASSIRSGTYNEQFF. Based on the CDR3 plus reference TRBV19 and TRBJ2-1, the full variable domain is DGGITQSPKYLFRKEGQNVTLSCEQNLNHDAMYWYRQDPGQGLRLIYYSQIVNDFQKGDIAEGYSVSREKKESFPLTVTSAQKNPTAFYLCASSIRSGTYNEQFFGPGTRLTVL.

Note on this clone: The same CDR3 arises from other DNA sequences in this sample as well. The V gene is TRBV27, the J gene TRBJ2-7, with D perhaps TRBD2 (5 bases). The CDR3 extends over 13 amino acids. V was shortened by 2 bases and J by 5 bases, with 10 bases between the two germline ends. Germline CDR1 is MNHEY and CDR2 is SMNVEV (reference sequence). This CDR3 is CASSLRGPHEQYF. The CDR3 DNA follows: TGTGCCAGCAGTTTACGGGGTCCCCACGAGCAGTACTTC.

CDR3 sequence (DNA): TGTGCCAGCAGCGGACCCGGGACGGCTCCCTCTGGGGCCAACGTCCTGACTTTC. Amino acids: CASSGPGTAPSGANVLTF. The rearrangement uses TRBV7-3 and TRBJ2-6; tentatively, D is TRBD1 or TRBD2 (5 bases each). Looked up from germline, CDR1 is SGHTA and CDR2 is FQGTGA. The CDR3 totals 18 residues. The V end lost 5 bases, the J end lost 0 bases, and 17 bases lay between the germline ends.

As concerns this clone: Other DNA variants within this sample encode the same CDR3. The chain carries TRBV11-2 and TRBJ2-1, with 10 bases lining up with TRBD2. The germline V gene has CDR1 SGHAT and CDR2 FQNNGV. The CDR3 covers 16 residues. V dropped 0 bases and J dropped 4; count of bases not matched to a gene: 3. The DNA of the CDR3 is TGTGCCAGCAGCTTAGACCTAGCGGGAGTTTACAATGAGCAGTTCTTC. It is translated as CASSLDLAGVYNEQFF. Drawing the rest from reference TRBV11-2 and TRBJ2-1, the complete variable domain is EAGVAQSPRYKIIEKRQSVAFWCNPISGHATLYWYQQILGQGPKLLIQFQNNGVVDDSQLPKDRFSAERLKGVDSTLKIQPAKLEDSAVYLCASSLDLAGVYNEQFFGPGTRLTVL.

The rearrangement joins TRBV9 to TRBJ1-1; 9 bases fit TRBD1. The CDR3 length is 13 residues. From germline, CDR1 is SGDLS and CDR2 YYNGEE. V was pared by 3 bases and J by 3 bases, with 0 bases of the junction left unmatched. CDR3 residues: CASSGDRDTEAFF. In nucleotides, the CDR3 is TGTGCCAGCAGCGGGGACAGGGACACTGAAGCTTTCTTT. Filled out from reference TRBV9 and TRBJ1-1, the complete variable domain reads DSGVTQTPKHLITATGQRVTLRCSPRSGDLSVYWYQQSLDQGLQFLIQYYNGEERAKGNILERFSAQQFPDLHSELNLSSLELGDSALYFCASSGDRDTEAFFGQGTRLTVV.

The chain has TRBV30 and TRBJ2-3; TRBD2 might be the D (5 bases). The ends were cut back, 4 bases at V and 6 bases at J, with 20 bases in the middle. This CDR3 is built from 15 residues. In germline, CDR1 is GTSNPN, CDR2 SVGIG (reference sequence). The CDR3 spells CAWIPGVSLWDTQYF. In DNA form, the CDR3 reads TGTGCCTGGATCCCCGGGGTCTCCCTGTGGGATACGCAGTATTTT.

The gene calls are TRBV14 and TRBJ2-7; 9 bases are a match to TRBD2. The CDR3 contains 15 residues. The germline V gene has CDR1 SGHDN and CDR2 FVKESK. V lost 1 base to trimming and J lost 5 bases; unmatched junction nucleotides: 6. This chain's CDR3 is CASSQARLAENEQYF. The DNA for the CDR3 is TGTGCCAGCAGCCAAGCCCGACTAGCGGAGAACGAGCAGTACTTC.

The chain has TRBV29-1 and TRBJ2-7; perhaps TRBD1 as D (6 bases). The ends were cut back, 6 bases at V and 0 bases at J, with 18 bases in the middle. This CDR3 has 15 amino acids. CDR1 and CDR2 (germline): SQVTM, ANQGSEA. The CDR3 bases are TGCAGCGTCCTGCTCTTCCAGGGGTCCTCCTACGAGCAGTACTTC. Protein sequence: CSVLLFQGSSYEQYF.

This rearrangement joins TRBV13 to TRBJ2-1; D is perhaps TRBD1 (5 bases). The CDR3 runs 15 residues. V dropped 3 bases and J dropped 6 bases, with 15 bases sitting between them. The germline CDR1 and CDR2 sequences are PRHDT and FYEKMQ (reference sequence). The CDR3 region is CASSFVQELGNEQFF. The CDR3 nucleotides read TGTGCCAGCAGCTTTGTACAGGAACTGGGCAATGAGCAGTTCTTC.

DNA of the CDR3: TGTGCCTGGGGGGGTCCAGGGGACACCGGGGAGCTGTTTTTT. Its translation: CAWGGPGDTGELFF. This chain uses TRBV30 with TRBJ2-2; perhaps TRBD1 as D (6 bases). CDR1 is GTSNPN and CDR2 is SVGIG in the germline V gene (reference sequence). This CDR3 has 14 amino acids. Trimming took 5 bases from V and 3 from J, leaving 13 bases between them.

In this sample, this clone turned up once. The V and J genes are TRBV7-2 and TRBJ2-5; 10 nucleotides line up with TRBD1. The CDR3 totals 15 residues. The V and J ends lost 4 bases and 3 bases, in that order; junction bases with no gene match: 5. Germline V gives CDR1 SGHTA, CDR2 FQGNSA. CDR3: CASSSRTGGEETQYF. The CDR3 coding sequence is TGTGCCAGCAGCTCGCGGACAGGGGGTGAAGAGACCCAGTACTTC.

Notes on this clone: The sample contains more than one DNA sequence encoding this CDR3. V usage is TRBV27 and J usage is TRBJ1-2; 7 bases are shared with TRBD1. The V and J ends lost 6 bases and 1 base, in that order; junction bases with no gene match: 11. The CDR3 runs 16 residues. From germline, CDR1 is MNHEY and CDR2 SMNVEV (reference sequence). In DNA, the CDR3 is TGTGCCAGCAGCCCATCGACAGGGCCCCTTAACTATGGCTACACCTTC. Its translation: CASSPSTGPLNYGYTF.

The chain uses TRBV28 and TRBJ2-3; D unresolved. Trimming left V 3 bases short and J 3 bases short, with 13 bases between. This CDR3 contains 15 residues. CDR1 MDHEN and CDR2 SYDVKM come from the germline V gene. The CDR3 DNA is TGTGCCAGCAGTTTTTTCGCAAAACGAACAGATACGCAGTATTTT. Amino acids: CASSFFAKRTDTQYF.

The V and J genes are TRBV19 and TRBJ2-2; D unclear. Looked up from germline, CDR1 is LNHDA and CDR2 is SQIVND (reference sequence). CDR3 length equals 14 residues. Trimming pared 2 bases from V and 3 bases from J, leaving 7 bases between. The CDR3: CASSIHDHTGELFF. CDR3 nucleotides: TGTGCCAGTAGTATACATGACCACACCGGGGAGCTGTTTTTT.